The rows below give T cell receptor beta chains drawn from one sample of a study of control samples from healthy donors and cancer patients. The table came from immunoSEQ multiplex PCR; TCRdb's copy has only in-frame clones and leaves some out. The data contain 70,000 or so clones, over 75% of them singletons. Sequenced: blood. These receptor sequences come from a man in his forties or fifties in good health. Each CDR3 is given without its conserved first and last residue. A D gene is named only where the DNA matches it firmly. Only part of the rows carry a size: once, few, many, or a class if the clone is expanded.

V: TRBV7-9
J: TRBJ1-1
D: NA
size: once
CDR3: ASEGWGSPPFDTEAF

V: TRBV29-1
J: TRBJ1-1
D: NA
size: NA
CDR3: SVVRGFGEAF

V: TRBV4-2
J: TRBJ1-6
D: TRBD1
size: few
CDR3: ASSQGGQGGSPLH

V: TRBV19
J: TRBJ1-4
D: NA
size: NA
CDR3: ASSGPTGRNEKLF

V: TRBV6-4
J: TRBJ2-7
D: NA
size: NA
CDR3: ARGLDSYEQY

V: TRBV5-4
J: TRBJ2-7
D: TRBD2
size: once
CDR3: ASLRLAGVYEQY

V: TRBV3-1/TRBV3-2
J: TRBJ1-2
D: TRBD1
size: NA
CDR3: ASSATGFGYT

V: TRBV5-6
J: TRBJ2-7
D: NA
size: NA
CDR3: ASSLVGVAYEQY

V: TRBV5-4
J: TRBJ1-1
D: NA
size: NA
CDR3: ASSLTGPNTEAF

V: TRBV4-1
J: TRBJ2-7
D: NA
size: NA
CDR3: ASSQVKAFGDEQY

V: TRBV9
J: TRBJ1-2
D: NA
size: NA
CDR3: ASSRTHVGDLYGYT

V: TRBV5-1
J: TRBJ1-1
D: NA
size: many
CDR3: ASSFEDSSNTEAF

V: TRBV7-2
J: TRBJ1-6
D: NA
size: NA
CDR3: ASGPQPIFSYNSPLH

V: TRBV6-4
J: TRBJ1-2
D: TRBD1
size: NA
CDR3: ASRISPGGGYGYT

V: TRBV30
J: TRBJ2-3
D: NA
size: NA
CDR3: AWKMDWDTQY

V: TRBV7-7
J: TRBJ2-5
D: NA
size: NA
CDR3: ASSLGSRQETQY

V: TRBV24-1
J: TRBJ1-1
D: TRBD1
size: NA
CDR3: ATSARDRVNTEAF

V: TRBV10-3
J: TRBJ2-3
D: NA
size: once
CDR3: AISEASGGGGKDTQY

V: TRBV5-4
J: TRBJ2-3
D: NA
size: NA
CDR3: ASSLELRFTDTQY

V: TRBV7-9
J: TRBJ2-3
D: NA
size: NA
CDR3: ASSLPIDTQY

V: TRBV7-6
J: TRBJ1-6
D: NA
size: NA
CDR3: ASSLVAGKNSPLH

V: TRBV6-1
J: TRBJ1-5
D: NA
size: few
CDR3: ASSESPRTQPQH

V: TRBV5-4
J: TRBJ2-6
D: NA
size: NA
CDR3: ASSFTGRRSGANVLT

V: TRBV11-3
J: TRBJ2-3
D: NA
size: NA
CDR3: ASSSPWGDTQY

V: TRBV6-2/TRBV6-3
J: TRBJ2-3
D: TRBD2
size: NA
CDR3: ASSYFGGRAADTQY

V: TRBV18
J: TRBJ2-5
D: TRBD2
size: NA
CDR3: ASSPQPSGGAWWTQY

V: TRBV27
J: TRBJ2-3
D: NA
size: NA
CDR3: ASSSQGVMSTDTQY

V: TRBV27
J: TRBJ1-3
D: NA
size: once
CDR3: ASSSYRDSGNTIY

V: TRBV5-1
J: TRBJ2-6
D: NA
size: once
CDR3: ASSLTPGIAANVLT

V: TRBV25-1
J: TRBJ2-3
D: TRBD2
size: NA
CDR3: ASSEKRRTSGVGDTQY

V: TRBV9
J: TRBJ2-7
D: NA
size: NA
CDR3: ASSARVDYEQY

V: TRBV6-2/TRBV6-3
J: TRBJ1-2
D: NA
size: NA
CDR3: ASSPTGFVGYT

V: TRBV6-6
J: TRBJ1-4
D: NA
size: medium-sized
CDR3: ASSWETGGEKLF

V: TRBV4-2
J: TRBJ2-1
D: NA
size: NA
CDR3: ASSQDRSSYNEQF

V: TRBV3-1/TRBV3-2
J: TRBJ2-5
D: NA
size: NA
CDR3: ASSLQQETQY